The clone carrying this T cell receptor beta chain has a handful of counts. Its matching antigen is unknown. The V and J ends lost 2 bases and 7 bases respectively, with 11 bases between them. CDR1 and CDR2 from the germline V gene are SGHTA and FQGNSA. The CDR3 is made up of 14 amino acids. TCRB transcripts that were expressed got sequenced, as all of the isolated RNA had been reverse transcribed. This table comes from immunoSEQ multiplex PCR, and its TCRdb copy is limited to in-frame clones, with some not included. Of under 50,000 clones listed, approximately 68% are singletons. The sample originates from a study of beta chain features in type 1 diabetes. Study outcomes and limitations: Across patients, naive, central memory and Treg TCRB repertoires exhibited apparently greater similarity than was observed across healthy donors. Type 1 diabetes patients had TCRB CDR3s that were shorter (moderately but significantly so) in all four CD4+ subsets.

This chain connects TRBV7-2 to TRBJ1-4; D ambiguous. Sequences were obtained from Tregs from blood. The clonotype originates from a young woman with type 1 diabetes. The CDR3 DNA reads TGTGCCAGCAGCTTACTACTAGAGGCTGAAAAACTGTTTTTT. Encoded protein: CASSLLLEAEKLFF.